The 11 T cell receptor beta chains listed next were all sequenced from one sample in a study. TCRdb called the RT-PCR reads again in MiXCR, with one record for every CDR3 protein. Here the sample spans 550,000 to 750,000 distinct CDR3 sequences, approximately 15% being singletons. Sequencing was carried out using memory CD4+ T cells from blood. All receptors derive from a female donor in good health, serving as a healthy control.

This clonotype was found many times. The CDR3 loop is CASSISGQETQYF. DNA of the CDR3: TGTGCCAGCAGCATTAGCGGCCAAGAGACCCAGTACTTC. The chain carries TRBV7-2 and TRBJ2-5; tentatively, D is TRBD2 (6 bases). Trimming removed 5 bases at V and 1 base at J, with 8 bases between. The CDR3 runs 13 residues. Germline V CDR1 and CDR2: SGHTA, FQGNSA.

Note on this clonotype: At one end, the junction sequence differs from germline, possibly due to a read error. The chain combines TRBV6-5 with TRBJ2-2, with D perhaps matching TRBD1 or TRBD2 (5 bases each). The CDR3 is 15 amino acids. The germline V gene has CDR1 MNHEY and CDR2 SVGAGI. The CDR3 bases are TGTGCCAGCAGTTACTCGATACAGGACCTCGGGAAGCTGTTTTTT. This codes for CASSYSIQDLGKLFF.

This chain connects TRBV20-1 to TRBJ1-2; D is undetermined. The CDR3 totals 13 residues. In germline, CDR1 is DFQATT, CDR2 SNEGSKA (reference sequence). Trimming shortened V by 0 bases and J by 2 bases, and 7 bases separated the two germline ends. The CDR3 here is CSARDYRNYGYTF. The CDR3 DNA follows: TGCAGTGCTAGAGATTATCGAAACTATGGCTACACCTTC.

This clonotype was counted between two and nine times. One end of the junction varies from germline; a read error may be responsible. The chain is built from TRBV7-7 and TRBJ2-2; D remains ambiguous. The CDR3 extends over 14 amino acids. CDR1 is SSHAT, CDR2 FNYEAQ, per germline (reference sequence). CDR3 in amino acids: CASSLMDATGELFF. The CDR3, as DNA: TGTGCTAGCAGCTTAATGGACGCCACCGGGGAGCTGTTTTTT.

A single count supports this clonotype. This sequence joins TRBV4-2 and TRBJ1-4; D gene unclear. Between the trimmed V and J ends, which lost 4 bases and 0 bases, there was a span of 15 bases. CDR1 is LGHNA, CDR2 YNFKEQ, per germline. CDR3 length: 17 amino acids. The CDR3 sequence is CASSPLPIQSTNEKLFF. CDR3 DNA sequence: TGTGCCAGCAGCCCGCTCCCGATACAGTCAACTAATGAAAAACTGTTTTTT.

This clonotype was recorded many times. The V gene is TRBV4-3, the J gene TRBJ1-1; 9 bases match TRBD1. V was clipped by 3 bases and J by 1 base; unmatched bases: 3. Germline V gene data show CDR1 as LGHNA and CDR2 as YSLEER. This CDR3 region has 15 residues. CDR3 sequence reads: CASSHPDRGNTEAFF. The CDR3 region has the DNA TGCGCCAGCAGCCACCCGGACAGGGGGAACACTGAAGCTTTCTTT.

This clonotype was counted only a few times. J is TRBJ1-1 and V is TRBV20-1; no firm D call. Germline V gene lookup returns CDR1 DFQATT and CDR2 SNEGSKA (reference sequence). Trimming left V 3 bases short and J 0 bases short, with 11 bases between. The CDR3 is made up of 14 amino acids. CDR3: CSAREWIMNTEAFF. The CDR3 nucleotides read TGCAGTGCTAGGGAGTGGATAATGAACACTGAAGCTTTCTTT.

This clonotype was seen only a few times. This chain links TRBV5-1 with TRBJ2-5; 7 bases agree with TRBD2. Trimming cost V 0 bases and J 6 bases; bases outside gene matches: 8. There are 15 residues in the CDR3. The germline V gene encodes CDR1 SGHRS and CDR2 YFSETQ. DNA of the CDR3: TGCGCCAGCAGCTTGGACGCTAGCGGCTATAAGACCCAGTACTTC. Protein: CASSLDASGYKTQYF.

This clonotype appeared many times. V and J are TRBV7-2 and TRBJ2-3, with TRBD1 as a possible D gene (5 bases). The germline V gene encodes CDR1 SGHTA and CDR2 FQGNSA. This CDR3 region has 14 residues. Trimming pared 5 bases from V and 0 bases from J, leaving 9 bases between. The CDR3 here is CASSLQASTDTQYF. The CDR3 DNA reads TGTGCCAGCAGCCTACAGGCTAGCACAGATACGCAGTATTTT.

This clonotype was observed a few times. The chain recombines TRBV3-1 with TRBJ2-1; D remains unclear. The germline V gene has CDR1 LGHDT and CDR2 YNNKEL (reference sequence). The CDR3 has 13 amino acids. Trimming stripped 0 bases from V and 7 bases from J, with 7 bases between. The CDR3 DNA reads TGTGCCAGCAGCCAAGACAGTGAAAATGAGCAGTTCTTC. Translating it yields CASSQDSENEQFF.

This clonotype was observed a handful of times. V and J are TRBV5-1 and TRBJ1-4; weak D call: TRBD1 (5 bases). The CDR3 totals 15 residues. V was pared by 2 bases and J by 4 bases, with 12 bases between. Germline V lookup: CDR1 SGHRS, CDR2 YFSETQ. The CDR3 nucleotides read TGCGCCAGCAGCTTTAAATCAGGGAGTAATGAAAAACTGTTTTTT. Its translation is CASSFKSGSNEKLFF.